These T cell receptor beta chains were read from a single sample in a study of OX40 agonist ivuxolimab in advanced cancers. Profiled with immunoSEQ multiplex PCR; TCRdb holds only in-frame clones, not every one. The sample records over 25,000 clones, about nine tenths being singletons. The sample here was CD4+ or CD8+ T cells sorted from blood, taken in a trial of the OX40 agonist ivuxolimab. Receptor source: an adult with an advanced solid tumor such as melanoma, head and neck, liver or kidney cancer. Each CDR3 is given with its conserved first and last residue. The D gene is left open where the match is weak. Expanded clones are given a class, and other clones once, few, many or no size at all.

abundance: -
j_gene: TRBJ2-5
v_gene: TRBV28
d_gene: -
CDR3aa: CASIDHQGRVTQYF
CDR3nt: TGTGCCAGCATCGACCATCAGGGGAGGGTGACCCAGTACTTC

abundance: once
j_gene: TRBJ2-3
v_gene: TRBV7-9
d_gene: -
CDR3aa: CASSLEPVGVIDTQYF
CDR3nt: TGTGCCAGCAGCTTAGAACCAGTGGGCGTGATAGATACGCAGTATTTT

abundance: -
j_gene: TRBJ1-1
v_gene: TRBV6-5
d_gene: TRBD1
CDR3aa: CASSYWDRDTEAFF
CDR3nt: TGTGCCAGCAGTTACTGGGACAGGGACACTGAAGCTTTCTTT

abundance: -
j_gene: TRBJ1-5
v_gene: TRBV27
d_gene: -
CDR3aa: CASSPRDNQPQHF
CDR3nt: TGTGCCAGCAGTCCTCGGGACAATCAGCCCCAGCATTTT

abundance: -
j_gene: TRBJ2-7
v_gene: TRBV27
d_gene: -
CDR3aa: CASGWGAYEQYF
CDR3nt: TGTGCCAGTGGATGGGGGGCCTACGAGCAGTACTTC

abundance: -
j_gene: TRBJ1-2
v_gene: TRBV6-5
d_gene: TRBD1
CDR3aa: CASSTGTGDHYGYTF
CDR3nt: TGTGCCAGCAGTACTGGGACAGGGGATCACTATGGCTACACCTTC

abundance: -
j_gene: TRBJ2-7
v_gene: TRBV7-9
d_gene: -
CDR3aa: CASSRRDGGSYEQYF
CDR3nt: TGTGCCAGCAGCCGAAGGGACGGCGGGTCCTACGAGCAGTACTTC

abundance: -
j_gene: TRBJ1-5
v_gene: TRBV6-1
d_gene: TRBD1
CDR3aa: CASSTGVEYQPQHF
CDR3nt: TGTGCCAGCAGTACAGGGGTGGAGTATCAGCCCCAGCATTTT

abundance: -
j_gene: TRBJ1-6
v_gene: TRBV30
d_gene: -
CDR3aa: CAWTDLYNSPLHF
CDR3nt: TGTGCCTGGACAGACCTTTATAATTCACCCCTCCACTTT

abundance: -
j_gene: TRBJ2-3
v_gene: TRBV19
d_gene: -
CDR3aa: CASSIWGAVDTQYF
CDR3nt: TGTGCCAGTAGTATATGGGGGGCGGTGGATACGCAGTATTTT

abundance: once
j_gene: TRBJ1-6
v_gene: TRBV27
d_gene: TRBD1
CDR3aa: CASSLGTENSPLHF
CDR3nt: TGTGCCAGCAGTTTGGGGACAGAAAATTCACCCCTCCACTTT